A selection of T cell receptor beta chains follows, all from one sample in a study of blood T cell repertoires in COVID-19. Method: immunoSEQ multiplex PCR; TCRdb's copy keeps in-frame clones and lacks some. The table lists 200,000 to 250,000 clones, more than 75% of them singletons. Sequencing was performed on PBMCs or T cells enriched from blood (not recorded which). These receptors were taken from a man younger than 45 in a cohort exposed to, infected with or recovered from COVID-19 (not recorded which). Both conserved end residues are part of each CDR3. The order of the fields is V gene, J gene, CDR3 protein.

>TRBV19|TRBJ2-1
CASSSTGGSYNEQFF
>TRBV6-2/TRBV6-3|TRBJ2-3
CASSYGTSGSVADTQYF
>TRBV10-3|TRBJ2-2
CAISEVAPNTGELFF
>TRBV7-8|TRBJ1-2
CASSFRDREVHYGYTF
>TRBV24-1|TRBJ2-1
CATSDFLAGGTKTNNEQFF
>TRBV29-1|TRBJ1-3
CSVRTFSDSGNTIYF
>TRBV29-1|TRBJ1-1
CSVTRQSDTEAFF
>TRBV7-9|TRBJ2-7
CASRYTGNSYEQYF
>TRBV28|TRBJ1-4
CASNRGWIDENEKLFF
>TRBV19|TRBJ2-1
CASTIAGGPHNEQFF
>TRBV13|TRBJ1-1
CASSLRDRGKRAFF
>TRBV7-2|TRBJ1-2
CASSQLQGGGYTF
>TRBV11-2|TRBJ2-2
CASSLRGRNTGELFF
>TRBV18|TRBJ1-2
CASSPGQVPNYGYTF
>TRBV20-1|TRBJ2-2
CSASLIAGGPGELFF
>TRBV7-8|TRBJ1-6
CASSARPGQGMDSPLHF
>TRBV25-1|TRBJ1-1
CASKPRGQGYTEAFF
>TRBV27|TRBJ2-5
CASSLFPKRETQYF
>TRBV29-1|TRBJ2-3
CSGDMTDTQYF
>TRBV7-9|TRBJ2-7
CASSFSTEWSSYEQYF
>TRBV11-2|TRBJ1-2
CASSLAGGGYTF
>TRBV27|TRBJ1-2
CASSWRAANYGYTF
>TRBV5-1|TRBJ1-3
CASSLFDREAGNTIYF
>TRBV27|TRBJ2-1
CASRGLDKFNEQFF
>TRBV27|TRBJ2-4
CASTDGGAKNIQYF
>TRBV28|TRBJ1-2
CASSLVGFSGGYTF
>TRBV5-1|TRBJ2-7
CASRGAPSYEQYF
>TRBV7-6|TRBJ1-2
CASSPVAQGQGYTF
>TRBV11-2|TRBJ2-3
CASSLLPVNTDTQYF
>TRBV5-1|TRBJ1-4
CASSNNEKLFF
>TRBV11-2|TRBJ2-7
CASSGPGLLYEQYF
>TRBV3-1/TRBV3-2|TRBJ1-2
CASSHLYGYTF
>TRBV28|TRBJ1-2
CASSLGGSYGYTF
>TRBV2|TRBJ1-2
CASMGGPLGGYTF
>TRBV5-5|TRBJ2-5
CASSLASVGGYQETQYF
>TRBV11-2|TRBJ1-1
CASRLGGQNTEAFF
>TRBV5-1|TRBJ2-2
CASSFRQVNTGELFF